This TCR beta chain was captured by sequencing in a study of a mutant IDH1 vaccine in newly diagnosed glioma. This CDR3 has 13 residues. Looked up from germline, CDR1 is WSHSY and CDR2 is SAAADI. The ends lost 8 bases at V and 9 bases at J; junction bases unmatched: 7. The assay was immunoSEQ multiplex PCR, and TCRdb's table has in-frame clones only and misses some. The sample lists about 94,000 clones, roughly 90% occurring once. Broader study findings: Any relationship between pseudoprogression and changes in top peripheral T cell clonotypes seemed absent.

In the case of this clone: The antigen is not known.

Time point described: week 47, end of study. The content of each vaccine dose was 300 ug of mutant IDH1 20-mer peptide, and topical imiquimod accompanied it. The chain recombines TRBV10-2 with TRBJ1-6, with TRBD1 matching over 7 bases. The source material was PBMCs, sampled from a glioma patient whose treatment included an IDH1 peptide vaccine. The sequence was obtained from a woman aged 45 to 65 with glioma. CDR3 residues: CASQDRAGSPLHF. The DNA of the CDR3 is TGCGCCAGCCAAGACAGGGCTGGTTCACCCCTCCACTTT.